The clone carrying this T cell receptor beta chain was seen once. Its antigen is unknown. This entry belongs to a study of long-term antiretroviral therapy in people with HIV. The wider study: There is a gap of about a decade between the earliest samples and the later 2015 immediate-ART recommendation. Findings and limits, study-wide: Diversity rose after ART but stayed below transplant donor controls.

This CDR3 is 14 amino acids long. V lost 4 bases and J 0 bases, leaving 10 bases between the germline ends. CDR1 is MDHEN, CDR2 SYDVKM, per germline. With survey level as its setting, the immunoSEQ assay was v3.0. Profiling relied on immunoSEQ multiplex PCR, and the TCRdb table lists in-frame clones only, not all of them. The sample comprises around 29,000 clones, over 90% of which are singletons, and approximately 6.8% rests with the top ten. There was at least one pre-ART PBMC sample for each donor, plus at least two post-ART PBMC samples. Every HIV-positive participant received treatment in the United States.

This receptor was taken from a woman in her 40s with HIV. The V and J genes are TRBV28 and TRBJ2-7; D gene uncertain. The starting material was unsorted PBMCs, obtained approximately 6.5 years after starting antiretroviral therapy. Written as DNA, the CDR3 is TGTGCCAGCAGTTGGACGGGTCACTCCTACGAGCAGTACTTC. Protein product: CASSWTGHSYEQYF.